Below, 32 T cell receptor beta chains from the same sample are listed, as sequenced in a study of blood T cell repertoires in COVID-19. Profiling relied on immunoSEQ multiplex PCR, and the TCRdb table lists in-frame clones only, not all of them. The repertoire holds fewer than 400,000 clones, with under 90% as singletons. The sample consisted of PBMCs or T cells enriched from blood (not recorded which). These receptors were taken from a man in his thirties or forties who had recovered from COVID-19.

The chain carries TRBV11-2 and TRBJ2-2; 9 bases align to TRBD2. There are 18 residues in the CDR3. The V gene's germline CDR1 is SGHAT and CDR2 FQNNGV. V lost 4 bases to trimming and J lost 4 bases; unmatched junction nucleotides: 13. The CDR3 is CASSSAAGGEQGTGELFF. The CDR3 DNA sequence: TGTGCCAGCAGCTCCGCGGCGGGGGGGGAACAGGGCACCGGGGAGCTGTTTTTT.

On this clone: A read error may account for a junction end that differs from germline. The gene calls are TRBV27 and TRBJ2-2; 10 nucleotides line up with TRBD1. This CDR3 region has 13 residues. Germline V gene sequence: CDR1 MNHEY, CDR2 SMNVEV (reference sequence). The chain's CDR3 is CASSFPDRGGLFF. The DNA of the CDR3 is TGTGCCAGCAGTTTCCCGGACAGGGGGGGGCTGTTTTTT.

The V gene is TRBV2, the J gene TRBJ2-1; D is possibly TRBD2 (6 bases). The CDR3 has 15 amino acids. CDR1 and CDR2 (germline): SNHLY, FYNNEI. Trimming stripped 5 bases from V and 3 bases from J, with 14 bases between. CDR3 amino acids: CASSKSRTNYNEQFF. Here the CDR3 DNA reads TGTGCCAGCAGTAAAAGTAGGACTAACTACAATGAGCAGTTCTTC.

This clone was counted between two and nine times. The V call is TRBV5-4, the J call TRBJ1-2; 8 nucleotides agree with TRBD1. CDR3 length equals 15 residues. Germline V gives CDR1 SGHNT, CDR2 YYREEE (reference sequence). V shed 3 bases and J 2 bases; nucleotides not matched to a gene: 6. The CDR3 here is CASSSVDRGNYGYTF. The CDR3 DNA reads as TGTGCCAGCAGCTCCGTCGACAGGGGAAACTATGGCTACACCTTC.

This sequence joins TRBV7-8 and TRBJ2-7, with D perhaps TRBD2 (6 bases). CDR1 SGHVS and CDR2 FQNEAQ come from the germline V gene. The V end lost 6 bases, the J end lost 3 bases, and 21 bases lay between the germline ends. There are 16 residues in the CDR3. The CDR3 loop reads CASSQGHAGIRYEQYF. As DNA, the CDR3 is TGTGCCAGCAGTCAAGGCCATGCGGGGATTCGCTACGAGCAGTACTTC.

The rearrangement joins TRBV3-1 (or the pseudogene TRBV3-2) to TRBJ1-3, with 7 bases fitting TRBD1. The V gene end was trimmed by 5 bases and the J gene end by 0 bases; junction bases not matched to a gene: 16. Germline loops: CDR1 LGHDT, CDR2 YNNKEL (reference sequence). The CDR3 consists of 19 residues. CDR3 sequence (DNA): TGTGCCAGCAGCATGCGGGACAGTGCACCTGACTCCTCTGGAAACACCATATATTTT. Protein product: CASSMRDSAPDSSGNTIYF.

The chain couples TRBV24-1 to TRBJ2-2; D is possibly TRBD2 (7 bases). The CDR3 sequence is 15 residues long. Deletions cut 7 bases from V and 4 bases from J, with 15 bases between. Germline V gene lookup returns CDR1 KGHDR and CDR2 SFDVKD. The chain's CDR3 is CATSWGAGATGELFF. The CDR3 DNA is TGTGCCACCAGCTGGGGGGCGGGAGCCACCGGGGAGCTGTTTTTT.

The rearrangement links TRBV28 to TRBJ1-1; TRBD1 agrees at 8 bases. The trim removed 3 bases at V and 4 bases at J, leaving 7 bases unmatched. CDR1 and CDR2 (germline): MDHEN, SYDVKM. This CDR3 region has 15 residues. CDR3 bases: TGTGCCAGCAGTTTCGCCTACAGGGGGACCACTGAAGCTTTCTTT. Translation gives CASSFAYRGTTEAFF.

This sequence joins TRBV30 and TRBJ2-5, with a tentative D call TRBD2 (6 bases). The CDR3 sequence is 15 residues long. The germline V gene has CDR1 GTSNPN and CDR2 SVGIG (reference sequence). Trimming left V 3 bases short and J 4 bases short, with 18 bases between. CDR3 nucleotides: TGTGCCTGGAGCGGAGGGCGTGGTGAGGGAGAGACCCAGTACTTC. Its translation is CAWSGGRGEGETQYF.

This chain links TRBV4-2 with TRBJ1-3, with 9 bases identical to TRBD1. CDR3 length: 16 residues. Germline CDR1 LGHNA, CDR2 YNFKEQ. With 1 base clipped from V and 3 bases from J, the junction kept 4 bases outside the gene matches. The CDR3 DNA reads TGTGCCAGCAGCCAAGGGGACAGGGTAAATGGAAACACCATATATTTT. Its protein product is CASSQGDRVNGNTIYF.

This chain connects TRBV28 to TRBJ2-1, with D maybe TRBD1 (6 bases). This CDR3 contains 15 residues. Between the trimmed V and J ends, which lost 6 bases and 8 bases, there was a span of 20 bases. Germline CDR1 MDHEN, CDR2 SYDVKM. CDR3 nucleotide sequence: TGTGCCAGCAGCCCCGGGACAACCGGTGTCGATGAGCAGTTCTTC. It codes for CASSPGTTGVDEQFF.

This clone appeared a single time. This chain joins TRBV19 and TRBJ2-1; TRBD1 matches at 10 bases. Germline V CDR1 and CDR2: LNHDA, SQIVND (reference sequence). The CDR3 consists of 16 residues. V dropped 5 bases and J dropped 2; count of bases not matched to a gene: 6. The chain's CDR3 is CASSAGTGVTYNEQFF. Here the CDR3 DNA reads TGTGCCAGTAGTGCGGGGACAGGGGTTACCTACAATGAGCAGTTCTTC.

The V and J genes are TRBV12-3 or TRBV12-4 and TRBJ2-1; D is unresolved. Trimming removed 9 bases at V and 9 bases at J, with 15 bases between. The CDR3 loop spans 12 amino acids. For the CDR3, the DNA is TGTGCCAGTTTAAACTCCCCGGGTGAGCAGTTCTTC. It translates to CASLNSPGEQFF.

The rearrangement links TRBV3-1 (or the pseudogene TRBV3-2) to TRBJ2-7, with 9 bases identical to TRBD1. This CDR3 is 16 amino acids long. Per germline, CDR1 LGHDT and CDR2 YNNKEL (reference sequence). Losses at the gene ends were 2 bases for V and 2 bases for J; bases not matched to a gene: 7. The CDR3 sequence: CASSQQPGQGPYEQYF. The DNA for the CDR3 is TGTGCCAGCAGCCAACAACCGGGACAGGGACCCTACGAGCAGTACTTC.

The rearrangement links TRBV12-5 to TRBJ2-1; 7 bases align to TRBD1. V gave up 3 bases and J gave up 8 bases; unmatched junction bases: 13. The CDR3 has 16 residues. Germline V gene lookup returns CDR1 LGHNT and CDR2 FRNRAP. The CDR3 spells CASGFNPRGRVDEQFF. Written as DNA, the CDR3 is TGTGCTAGTGGTTTTAATCCGAGGGGGCGGGTGGATGAGCAGTTCTTC.

In nucleotides, the CDR3 is TGTGCCAGCAGATGGGACAACGAAAATGAAAAACTGTTTTTT. Its protein product is CASRWDNENEKLFF. This chain uses TRBV6-5 with TRBJ1-4; possible D gene TRBD1, 6 bases. Germline V CDR1 and CDR2: MNHEY, SVGAGI. V lost 6 bases and J 5 bases, leaving 13 bases between the germline ends. CDR3 length: 14 amino acids.

The chain combines TRBV6-5 with TRBJ1-2; 7 bases fit TRBD1. The trim removed 6 bases at V and 4 bases at J, leaving 5 bases unmatched. The germline V gene encodes CDR1 MNHEY and CDR2 SVGAGI. The CDR3 covers 13 residues. The CDR3 here is CASSLGTVYGYTF. The CDR3 DNA follows: TGTGCCAGCAGCCTCGGGACAGTCTATGGCTACACCTTC.

This clone has only a few counts. The rearrangement joins TRBV25-1 to TRBJ1-6, with D perhaps matching TRBD1 (6 bases). Trimming removed 7 bases at V and 6 bases at J, with 10 bases between. The germline V gene has CDR1 MGHDK and CDR2 SYGVNS. This CDR3 comprises 13 residues. The chain's CDR3 is CASMGASNSPLHF. In DNA, the CDR3 is TGTGCCAGCATGGGGGCTTCTAATTCACCCCTCCACTTT. The full variable domain, with the rest looked up from reference TRBV25-1 and TRBJ1-6, is EADIYQTPRYLVIGTGKKITLECSQTMGHDKMYWYQQDPGMELHLIHYSYGVNSTEKGDLSSESTVSRIRTEHFPLTLESARPSHTSQYLCASMGASNSPLHFGNGTRLTVT.

The chain couples TRBV13 to TRBJ2-3, with D maybe TRBD2 (5 bases). CDR1 PRHDT and CDR2 FYEKMQ come from the germline V gene (reference sequence). V lost 3 bases to trimming and J lost 8 bases, with 18 bases between them. There are 15 residues in the CDR3. The CDR3 region is CASSFYDRPRGTQYF. CDR3 nucleotide sequence: TGTGCCAGCAGCTTCTACGATCGCCCACGGGGTACGCAGTATTTT.

This clone was detected once. The chain has TRBV18 and TRBJ2-7; unclear D gene. V was trimmed by 4 bases and J by 6 bases, leaving 25 bases between them. This CDR3 has 17 residues. Germline V lookup: CDR1 KGHSH, CDR2 LQKENI. CDR3 loop: CASSLTNAGRQLVEQYF. CDR3 bases: TGTGCCAGCTCACTTACGAATGCAGGCCGTCAGCTGGTCGAGCAGTACTTC.

This clone has just one count. CDR3 nucleotide sequence: TGTGCCAGCAGATCCGGGACTAGCGGGACTTACGAGCAGTACTTC. This codes for CASRSGTSGTYEQYF. The rearrangement uses TRBV7-9 and TRBJ2-7; 13 bases map to TRBD2. Losses at the gene ends were 6 bases for V and 4 bases for J; bases not matched to a gene: 6. This CDR3 region has 15 residues. Germline V gene data show CDR1 as SEHNR and CDR2 as FQNEAQ (reference sequence).

The chain recombines TRBV7-9 with TRBJ2-7, with 7 bases identical to TRBD1. CDR3 length: 14 residues. From germline, CDR1 is SEHNR and CDR2 FQNEAQ (reference sequence). Unmatched junction bases numbered 10, after V lost 5 bases and J lost 6 bases. The CDR3 coding sequence is TGTGCCAGCAGCGCTCCGGACAGGCCCCTCGAGCAGTACTTC. It yields the protein CASSAPDRPLEQYF.

The CDR3 region has the DNA TGTGCCAGCAGCTTACTCGAACTAGCGAACACAGATACGCAGTATTTT. It is translated as CASSLLELANTDTQYF. The rearrangement links TRBV13 to TRBJ2-3; 7 bases line up with TRBD2. Germline V gene sequence: CDR1 PRHDT, CDR2 FYEKMQ (reference sequence). Trimming cost V 2 bases and J 2 bases; bases outside gene matches: 7. The CDR3 spans 16 residues.

This chain joins TRBV11-3 and TRBJ2-7; 8 nucleotides match TRBD2. Germline V gene lookup returns CDR1 SGHNT and CDR2 YENEEA. V shed 1 base, J shed 6 bases, and the junction held 17 bases outside the gene matches. The CDR3 sequence is 18 residues long. For the CDR3, the DNA is TGTGCCAGCAGCTTAGTTGGGGGAGCGAGCGGGAGAGTACGCGAGCAGTACTTC. Encoded protein: CASSLVGGASGRVREQYF.

V and J are TRBV19 and TRBJ2-3; TRBD2 agrees at 9 bases. Germline loops: CDR1 LNHDA, CDR2 SQIVND (reference sequence). J was trimmed by 3 bases and V by 8 bases; bases with no gene match: 3. This CDR3 region has 13 residues. The CDR3 here is CASRTSETDTQYF. The CDR3 DNA reads TGTGCCAGTCGGACTAGCGAGACAGATACGCAGTATTTT.

V is TRBV7-2 and J is TRBJ2-3; D remains ambiguous. This CDR3 spans 13 amino acids. V lost 1 base, J lost 5 bases, and 7 bases lay in between. Germline CDR1 is SGHTA and CDR2 is FQGNSA. The CDR3 is CASSLVSRDTQYF. The DNA of the CDR3 is TGTGCCAGCAGCTTAGTGTCGCGAGATACGCAGTATTTT.

The chain carries TRBV19 and TRBJ1-5; the D gene is possibly TRBD1 (5 bases). Trimming took 3 bases from V and 2 from J, leaving 11 bases between them. The germline gives CDR1 LNHDA, CDR2 SQIVND (reference sequence). The CDR3 has 15 residues. CDR3 DNA sequence: TGTGCCAGTAGTATGGGCAGGGTGCGCAATCAGCCCCAGCATTTT. Protein: CASSMGRVRNQPQHF.

The CDR3 sequence is CASSLKRLAGGYTGELFF. Written as DNA, the CDR3 is TGTGCCAGCAGCTTAAAACGACTAGCGGGAGGCTACACCGGGGAGCTGTTTTTT. The V and J genes are TRBV11-2 and TRBJ2-2; 13 bases are a match to TRBD2. The CDR3 extends over 18 amino acids. Germline CDR1 and CDR2: SGHAT and FQNNGV. J gave up 3 bases and V 2 bases, and 6 bases lay outside the gene matches.

This chain joins TRBV7-9 and TRBJ2-7; D may be TRBD2 (6 bases). The germline CDR1 and CDR2 sequences are SEHNR and FQNEAQ (reference sequence). This CDR3 contains 15 residues. The V and J ends lost 3 bases and 4 bases respectively, with 16 bases between them. CDR3 coding DNA: TGTGCCAGCAGCTTGGGCGGGAACAGACAGTACGAGCAGTACTTC. Protein: CASSLGGNRQYEQYF.

CDR3 protein: CASSAQGLPYEQYF. The CDR3 bases are TGTGCCAGCAGCGCACAGGGTCTCCCCTACGAGCAGTACTTC. The chain recombines TRBV7-9 with TRBJ2-7, with D possibly TRBD1 on 6 matching bases. Germline CDR1 reads SEHNR; CDR2 reads FQNEAQ (reference sequence). CDR3 size: 14 residues. The V end lost 5 bases, the J end lost 2 bases, and 13 bases lay between the germline ends.

CDR3 protein: CATSRPGQGYGYTF. In DNA form, the CDR3 reads TGTGCCACCAGCAGACCCGGACAGGGATATGGCTACACCTTC. The J gene is TRBJ1-2, the V gene TRBV15; 8 nucleotides match TRBD1. CDR1 and CDR2 (germline): LNHNV, YYDKDF (reference sequence). The length of the CDR3 is 14 residues. V lost 2 bases to trimming and J lost 5 bases; unmatched junction nucleotides: 4. The full variable domain, its missing parts supplied by reference TRBV15 and TRBJ1-2, is DAMVIQNPRYQVTQFGKPVTLSCSQTLNHNVMYWYQQKSSQAPKLLFHYYDKDFNNEADTPDNFQSRRPNTSFCFLDIRSPGLGDTAMYLCATSRPGQGYGYTFGSGTRLTVV.

The sample holds one count of this clone. The genes are TRBV27 and TRBJ1-5, with 8 bases aligning to TRBD1. Germline CDR1 reads MNHEY; CDR2 reads SMNVEV (reference sequence). V was pared by 1 base and J by 4 bases, with 3 bases of the junction left unmatched. CDR3 length equals 15 residues. CDR3 nucleotide sequence: TGTGCCAGCAGTTTATTGTGGGACAGGAATCAGCCCCAGCATTTT. Protein sequence: CASSLLWDRNQPQHF.